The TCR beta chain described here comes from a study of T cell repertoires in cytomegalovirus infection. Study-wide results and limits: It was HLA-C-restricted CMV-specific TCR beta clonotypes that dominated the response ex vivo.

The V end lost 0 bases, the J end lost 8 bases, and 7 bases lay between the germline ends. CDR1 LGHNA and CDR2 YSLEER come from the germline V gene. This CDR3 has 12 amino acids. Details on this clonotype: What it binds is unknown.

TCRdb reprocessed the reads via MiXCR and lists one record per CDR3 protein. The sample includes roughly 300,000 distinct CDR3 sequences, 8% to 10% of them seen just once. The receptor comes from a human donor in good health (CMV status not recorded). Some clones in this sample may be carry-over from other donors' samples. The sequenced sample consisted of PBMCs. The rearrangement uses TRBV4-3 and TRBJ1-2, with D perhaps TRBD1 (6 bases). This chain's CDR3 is CASSQDQGGYTF. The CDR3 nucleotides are TGCGCCAGCAGCCAAGATCAGGGGGGCTACACCTTC.